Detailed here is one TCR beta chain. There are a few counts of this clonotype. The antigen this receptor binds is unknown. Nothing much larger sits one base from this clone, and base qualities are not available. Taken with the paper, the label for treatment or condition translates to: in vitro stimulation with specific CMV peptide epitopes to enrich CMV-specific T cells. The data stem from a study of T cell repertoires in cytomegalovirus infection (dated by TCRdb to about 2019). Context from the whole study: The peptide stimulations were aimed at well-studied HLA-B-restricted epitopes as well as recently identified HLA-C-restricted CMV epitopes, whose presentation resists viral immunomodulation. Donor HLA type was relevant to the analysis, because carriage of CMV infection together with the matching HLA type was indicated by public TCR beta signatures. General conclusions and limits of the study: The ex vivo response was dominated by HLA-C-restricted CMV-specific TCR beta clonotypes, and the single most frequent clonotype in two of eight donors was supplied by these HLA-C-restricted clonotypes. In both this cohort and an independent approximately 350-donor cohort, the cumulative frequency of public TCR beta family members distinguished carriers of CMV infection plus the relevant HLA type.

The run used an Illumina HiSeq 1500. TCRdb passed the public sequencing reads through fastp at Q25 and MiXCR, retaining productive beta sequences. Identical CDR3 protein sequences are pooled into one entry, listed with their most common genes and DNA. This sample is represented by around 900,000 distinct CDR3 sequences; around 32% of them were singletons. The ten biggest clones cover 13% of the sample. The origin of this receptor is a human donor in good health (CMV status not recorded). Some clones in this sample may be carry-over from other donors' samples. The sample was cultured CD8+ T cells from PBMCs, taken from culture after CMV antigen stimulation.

The CDR3 reads as follows: CASSLRGGGGETQYF. The nucleotides read TGTGCCAGCAGCTTGAGGGGGGGCGGGGGGGAGACCCAGTACTTC. This chain joins TRBV7-8 to TRBJ2-5, with TRBD2 identical over 8 junction bases. V is pruned by 3 bases and J by 5 bases, leaving 8 bases of the junction without a gene match. The germline V gene yields SGHVS for CDR1 and FQNEAQ for CDR2. The CDR3, cysteine through phenylalanine, is 15 amino acids long. Only the CDR3 DNA stays, 45 bases, in frame from base 1.